This is a list of T cell receptor beta chains from one sample in a study of blood T cell repertoires in COVID-19. The protocol was immunoSEQ multiplex PCR, while the TCRdb copy is restricted to in-frame clones and leaves out a portion. The sample lists around 39,000 clones, about nine tenths occurring once. Sequencing was done on a sample of peripheral blood. Receptors originate from a man aged 60 to 75 with active COVID-19. Each CDR3 is given with its conserved first and last residue. A D gene is named only where the DNA matches it firmly. Clone size appears in some rows only: once, few, many, or a class for an expanded clone.

clone_size	d_call	v_call	j_call	cdr3_aa	cdr3_nt
NA	TRBD1	TRBV5-1	TRBJ2-5	CASSPVGTGYQETQYF	TGCGCCAGCAGCCCCGTCGGGACAGGCTACCAAGAGACCCAGTACTTC
NA	NA	TRBV7-8	TRBJ2-7	CASSPPPGGYEQYF	TGTGCCAGCAGCCCACCCCCCGGCGGCTACGAGCAGTACTTC
NA	NA	TRBV29-1	TRBJ2-1	CSVPPGSGEQFF	TGCAGCGTGCCCCCCGGGAGCGGTGAGCAGTTCTTC
NA	NA	TRBV11-2	TRBJ2-3	CASTQNRGAQFTQYF	TGTGCCAGCACCCAGAACCGGGGGGCGCAGTTCACGCAGTATTTT
medium-sized	NA	TRBV4-1	TRBJ2-5	CASSQDGWNYLGETQYF	TGCGCCAGCAGCCAAGATGGGTGGAACTACCTTGGAGAGACCCAGTACTTC
NA	TRBD1	TRBV7-8	TRBJ2-7	CASSLDRGGQGGFHEQYF	TGTGCCAGCAGCTTAGATAGGGGGGGACAGGGAGGTTTTCACGAGCAGTACTTC
NA	TRBD2	TRBV10-1	TRBJ2-7	CASGTSGRSAQYF	TGCGCCAGCGGGACTAGCGGGAGGTCGGCGCAGTACTTC
NA	NA	TRBV7-2	TRBJ2-7	CASSLLNEAGSYEQYF	TGTGCCAGCAGCTTGCTCAACGAGGCGGGCTCCTACGAGCAGTACTTC
NA	TRBD2	TRBV3-1/TRBV3-2	TRBJ2-1	CASSPRGLAEYNEQFF	TGTGCCAGCAGCCCCCGGGGACTAGCGGAGTACAATGAGCAGTTCTTC
NA	TRBD1	TRBV18	TRBJ2-5	CASSPVITGESQETQYF	TGTGCCAGCTCACCAGTCATAACAGGGGAGAGCCAAGAGACCCAGTACTTC
NA	NA	TRBV3-1/TRBV3-2	TRBJ2-7	CASSLYYEQYF	TGTGCCAGCAGCCTATACTACGAGCAGTACTTC
NA	NA	TRBV6-5	TRBJ2-5	CASSYLDRQETQYF	TGTGCCAGCAGTTACCTTGACAGGCAAGAGACCCAGTACTTC
NA	NA	TRBV4-1	TRBJ1-5	CASSRGWTGNQPQHF	TGCGCCAGCAGCCGGGGCTGGACAGGCAATCAGCCCCAGCATTTT
NA	NA	TRBV28	TRBJ2-7	CASSLSALATYEQYF	TGTGCCAGCAGTTTATCTGCCCTAGCGACTTACGAGCAGTACTTC
NA	NA	TRBV19	TRBJ2-1	CASSPSNYYNEQFF	TGTGCCAGTAGTCCGTCGAACTATTACAATGAGCAGTTCTTC
NA	NA	TRBV5-5	TRBJ2-1	CASSLRQVYNEQFF	TGTGCCAGCAGCTTGAGGCAGGTCTACAATGAGCAGTTCTTC
NA	TRBD2	TRBV19	TRBJ2-3	CASSGTSGSTDTQYF	TGTGCCAGTAGCGGGACTAGCGGGAGCACAGATACGCAGTATTTT
few	NA	TRBV6-5	TRBJ1-5	CASSRQKNQPQHF	TGTGCCAGCAGTCGACAGAAAAATCAGCCCCAGCATTTT
NA	NA	TRBV5-1	TRBJ1-2	CASSPGQPGGYTF	TGCGCCAGCAGCCCCGGACAGCCGGGGGGCTACACCTTC
NA	TRBD2	TRBV2	TRBJ2-1	CASRLLAGGNEQFF	TGTGCCAGCAGATTGCTAGCGGGAGGCAATGAGCAGTTCTTC
NA	TRBD1	TRBV10-3	TRBJ2-7	CAISRDRGQTYEQYF	TGTGCCATCTCCCGAGACAGGGGACAAACTTACGAGCAGTACTTC
medium-sized	NA	TRBV9	TRBJ1-1	CASSAELNTEAFF	TGTGCCAGCAGCGCGGAACTAAACACTGAAGCTTTCTTT
NA	NA	TRBV7-7	TRBJ2-5	CASSFQGLETQYF	TGTGCTAGCAGCTTCCAGGGGCTGGAGACCCAGTACTTC
NA	NA	TRBV14	TRBJ2-7	CASSPPRAGTHSYEQYF	TGTGCCAGCAGCCCACCTCGGGCGGGGACCCACTCCTACGAGCAGTACTTC
NA	TRBD1	TRBV18	TRBJ2-7	CASSPPRTGGGEQYF	TGTGCCAGCTCACCGCCCCGGACAGGGGGCGGGGAGCAGTACTTC
NA	NA	TRBV5-1	TRBJ1-1	CASSPVRGNTEAFF	TGCGCCAGCAGTCCCGTGCGGGGGAACACTGAAGCTTTCTTT
NA	TRBD1	TRBV6-6	TRBJ1-3	CASSPSGGGQGFGNTIYF	TGTGCCAGCAGTCCTTCCGGGGGGGGACAGGGCTTCGGAAACACCATATATTTT
NA	NA	TRBV10-3	TRBJ1-5	CAISAFEIQPQHF	TGTGCCATCAGTGCATTCGAGATTCAGCCCCAGCATTTT
NA	TRBD2	TRBV29-1	TRBJ2-2	CSVRGLAGNTGELFF	TGCAGCGTTAGGGGACTAGCGGGAAACACCGGGGAGCTGTTTTTT
NA	NA	TRBV13	TRBJ2-7	CASSLGRLGEQYF	TGTGCCAGCAGCTTAGGGCGACTTGGCGAGCAGTACTTC
NA	TRBD1	TRBV28	TRBJ1-2	CASSLGTGNGYTF	TGTGCCAGCAGTTTAGGGACAGGGAATGGCTACACCTTC
few	NA	TRBV19	TRBJ1-5	CASSRRANQPQHF	TGTGCCAGTTCCCGGAGGGCTAATCAGCCCCAGCATTTT
NA	TRBD2	TRBV29-1	TRBJ2-1	CSVRAGGYNEQFF	TGCAGCGTTCGAGCGGGGGGTTACAATGAGCAGTTCTTC
NA	NA	TRBV9	TRBJ2-3	CASSQEGVTDTQYF	TGTGCCAGCAGTCAAGAGGGGGTCACAGATACGCAGTATTTT
once	NA	TRBV19	TRBJ1-4	CASSGTLGKGEKLFF	TGTGCCAGTAGTGGGACTTTGGGCAAAGGTGAAAAACTGTTTTTT
NA	NA	TRBV25-1	TRBJ2-1	CASSGTGEQFF	TGTGCCAGCAGTGGGACTGGTGAGCAGTTCTTC
NA	TRBD1	TRBV27	TRBJ1-1	CASSLWQGARTEAFF	TGTGCCAGCAGTTTATGGCAGGGGGCGAGGACTGAAGCTTTCTTT
NA	TRBD2	TRBV7-9	TRBJ2-1	CASSQTSGSFNEQFF	TGTGCCAGCAGCCAGACTAGCGGGAGTTTCAATGAGCAGTTCTTC
once	NA	TRBV14	TRBJ1-1	CASSQGLGGTEAFF	TGTGCCAGCAGCCAAGGGCTTGGAGGCACTGAAGCTTTCTTT
NA	TRBD2	TRBV5-6	TRBJ2-3	CASSLAATSGARSTDTQYF	TGTGCCAGCAGCTTGGCCGCGACTAGCGGGGCCCGTAGCACAGATACGCAGTATTTT
NA	TRBD2	TRBV4-3	TRBJ2-3	CASSQREGSGSFADTQYF	TGCGCCAGCAGCCAGAGGGAGGGAAGCGGGAGTTTTGCAGATACGCAGTATTTT
NA	NA	TRBV6-5	TRBJ2-1	CASSSQGWQFF	TGTGCCAGCAGTTCCCAGGGGTGGCAGTTCTTC